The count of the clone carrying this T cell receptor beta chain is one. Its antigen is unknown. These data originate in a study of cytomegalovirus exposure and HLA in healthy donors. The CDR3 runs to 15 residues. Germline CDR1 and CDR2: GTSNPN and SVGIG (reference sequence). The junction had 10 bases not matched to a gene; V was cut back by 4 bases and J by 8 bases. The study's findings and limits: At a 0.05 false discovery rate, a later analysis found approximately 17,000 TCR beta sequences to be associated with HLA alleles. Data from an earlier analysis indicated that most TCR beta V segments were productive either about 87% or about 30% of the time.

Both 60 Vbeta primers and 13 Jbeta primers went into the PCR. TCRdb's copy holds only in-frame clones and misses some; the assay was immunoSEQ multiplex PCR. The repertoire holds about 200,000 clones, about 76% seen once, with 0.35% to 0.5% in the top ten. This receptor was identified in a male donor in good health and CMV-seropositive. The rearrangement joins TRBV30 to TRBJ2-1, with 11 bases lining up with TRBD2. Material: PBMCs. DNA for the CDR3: TGTGCCTGGACCTTAGCGGGAGGGTTCGTGGATGAGCAGTTCTTC. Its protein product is CAWTLAGGFVDEQFF.